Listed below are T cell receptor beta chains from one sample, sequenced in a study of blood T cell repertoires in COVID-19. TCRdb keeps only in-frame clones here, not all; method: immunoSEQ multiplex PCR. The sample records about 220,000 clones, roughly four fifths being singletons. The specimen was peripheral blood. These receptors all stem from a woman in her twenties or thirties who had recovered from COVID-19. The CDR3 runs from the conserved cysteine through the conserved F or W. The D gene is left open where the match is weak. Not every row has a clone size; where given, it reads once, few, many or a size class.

DNA: TGTGCCACCAGCAGGGGAAGACAGGGGGGCGGTGGCTACACCTTC; CDR3: CATSRGRQGGGGYTF; V: TRBV15; size: once; J: TRBJ1-2; D: TRBD1
DNA: TGTGCCAGCAGTGAAGCGCACCGGGCCCAGCATTTT; CDR3: CASSEAHRAQHF; V: TRBV2; size: NA; J: TRBJ1-5; D: NA
DNA: TGTGCTAGTGGGGGGACAGGGCCAACTGAAGCTTTCTTT; CDR3: CASGGTGPTEAFF; V: TRBV12-5; size: NA; J: TRBJ1-1; D: TRBD1
DNA: TGTGCCAGCAGCCAATTCACCGGGACTAGCGGCACAGATACGCAGTATTTT; CDR3: CASSQFTGTSGTDTQYF; V: TRBV3-1/TRBV3-2; size: many; J: TRBJ2-3; D: TRBD2
DNA: TGTGCCAGCAGCTTTGGTGACAGCTACTATGGCTACACCTTC; CDR3: CASSFGDSYYGYTF; V: TRBV5-5; size: NA; J: TRBJ1-2; D: NA
DNA: TGTGCCAGCCTTCGCGACACCAACACCGGGGAGCTGTTTTTT; CDR3: CASLRDTNTGELFF; V: TRBV18; size: NA; J: TRBJ2-2; D: NA
DNA: TGTGCCAGCAGTTTAAATCAAGAAGCTTTCTTT; CDR3: CASSLNQEAFF; V: TRBV28; size: large; J: TRBJ1-1; D: NA
DNA: TGTGCCACCAGCAGAGAGCCAGGGATGTACAACACCATATATTTT; CDR3: CATSREPGMYNTIYF; V: TRBV15; size: few; J: TRBJ1-3; D: NA
DNA: TGTGCCAGCAGCTCCCGTGAGGGTTTCGGTGGCTACACCTTC; CDR3: CASSSREGFGGYTF; V: TRBV3-1/TRBV3-2; size: NA; J: TRBJ1-2; D: NA
DNA: TGTGCCAGCAGCTTGGGGGCTAGCGGGAGCTCAGATACGCAGTATTTT; CDR3: CASSLGASGSSDTQYF; V: TRBV5-4; size: once; J: TRBJ2-3; D: TRBD2
DNA: TGTGCCAGCAGCCAGACAGGGGACCCCGCCTACGAGCAGTACTTC; CDR3: CASSQTGDPAYEQYF; V: TRBV7-6; size: NA; J: TRBJ2-7; D: TRBD1
DNA: TGTGCCAGCAGCTCCCGGGACAAGTGGCCTAAAGAGACCCAGTACTTC; CDR3: CASSSRDKWPKETQYF; V: TRBV11-2; size: NA; J: TRBJ2-5; D: NA
DNA: TGTGCCAGCAGTGGGGACAGGGGGTGGCGGGTACCACCCCTCCACTTT; CDR3: CASSGDRGWRVPPLHF; V: TRBV25-1; size: NA; J: TRBJ1-6; D: TRBD1
DNA: TGTGCCAGCAGTGAGGGGGCGCATAATTCACCCCTCCACTTT; CDR3: CASSEGAHNSPLHF; V: TRBV6-4; size: once; J: TRBJ1-6; D: NA
DNA: TGCGCCAGCAGCTGGGACAGGACCGGGGAGCTGTTTTTT; CDR3: CASSWDRTGELFF; V: TRBV5-1; size: NA; J: TRBJ2-2; D: TRBD1
DNA: TGTGCCAGCTCCCTACAGGGGGCTGGAGAGCAGTACTTC; CDR3: CASSLQGAGEQYF; V: TRBV9; size: NA; J: TRBJ2-7; D: TRBD1
DNA: TGCGCCAGCAGCCAGGTGACTAGCGGGAGGGCCTTGGATACGCAGTATTTT; CDR3: CASSQVTSGRALDTQYF; V: TRBV4-1; size: NA; J: TRBJ2-3; D: TRBD2
DNA: TGTGCCAGCTCCCCCTCAGTGAATCAGCCCCAGCATTTT; CDR3: CASSPSVNQPQHF; V: TRBV18; size: NA; J: TRBJ1-5; D: NA
DNA: TGCGCCAGCAGCCAAAAACAGGCTATCTATGGCTACACCTTC; CDR3: CASSQKQAIYGYTF; V: TRBV4-1; size: NA; J: TRBJ1-2; D: NA
DNA: TGTGCCAGCAGTTACGGGACAGTCACCGGGGAGCTGTTTTTT; CDR3: CASSYGTVTGELFF; V: TRBV6-5; size: NA; J: TRBJ2-2; D: TRBD1
DNA: TGTGCCAGCAGTGAATATGGCCCGAACTATGGCTACACCTTC; CDR3: CASSEYGPNYGYTF; V: TRBV6-1; size: NA; J: TRBJ1-2; D: NA
DNA: TGTGCCAGCATCCCAGGTGGGGGGACTACCAAATCTAGCTCCTACAATGAGCAGTTCTTC; CDR3: CASIPGGGTTKSSSYNEQFF; V: TRBV2; size: NA; J: TRBJ2-1; D: TRBD2
DNA: TGTGCCAGCAGCCAAGTCCCGACTACCTCCTACAATGAGCAGTTCTTC; CDR3: CASSQVPTTSYNEQFF; V: TRBV3-1/TRBV3-2; size: once; J: TRBJ2-1; D: NA
DNA: TGTGCCAGCAGCGAGCGGGGGGCAGGTCATGGCTACACCTTC; CDR3: CASSERGAGHGYTF; V: TRBV28; size: NA; J: TRBJ1-2; D: NA
DNA: TGCGCCAGCAGGGACAACTTTGAGCAGTTCTTC; CDR3: CASRDNFEQFF; V: TRBV5-1; size: NA; J: TRBJ2-1; D: NA
DNA: TGTGCCACCAGTGATTACCAGTACACTGAAGCTTTCTTT; CDR3: CATSDYQYTEAFF; V: TRBV24-1; size: NA; J: TRBJ1-1; D: NA
DNA: TGTGCCTGGAGTTTAGGGACTAGCAGGCAGTTCTTC; CDR3: CAWSLGTSRQFF; V: TRBV30; size: once; J: TRBJ2-1; D: TRBD2
DNA: TGCGCCAGCAGCTTGGGGGGACAGGGTGACTATGGCTACACCTTC; CDR3: CASSLGGQGDYGYTF; V: TRBV5-1; size: NA; J: TRBJ1-2; D: TRBD1
DNA: TGTGCCAGCAGGCCAACGTCGGGACTGCCGTTCTTC; CDR3: CASRPTSGLPFF; V: TRBV28; size: NA; J: TRBJ2-1; D: NA
DNA: TGTGCCAGCATGACAGGGGACAGAAATTATCAGCCCCAGCATTTT; CDR3: CASMTGDRNYQPQHF; V: TRBV28; size: once; J: TRBJ1-5; D: TRBD1
DNA: TGTGCCAGCAGTGAAGCAACCCGCGCCTCAAACTATGGCTACACCTTC; CDR3: CASSEATRASNYGYTF; V: TRBV6-1; size: NA; J: TRBJ1-2; D: NA
DNA: TGTGCCGGAAGTCGGGGGGGAGGTTGGGAGCAGTACTTC; CDR3: CAGSRGGGWEQYF; V: TRBV2; size: NA; J: TRBJ2-7; D: TRBD2
DNA: TGTGCCAGCAGCCGACAGGGTTCGGTGCCCCAGCATTTT; CDR3: CASSRQGSVPQHF; V: TRBV3-1/TRBV3-2; size: few; J: TRBJ1-5; D: TRBD1
DNA: TGTGCCGAGAAAAGGGGGAAAGGAACAGATACGCAGTATTTT; CDR3: CAEKRGKGTDTQYF; V: TRBV6-5; size: NA; J: TRBJ2-3; D: NA
DNA: TGTGCCAGCAGCTTCTTCCAGGGGTACAATGAGCAGTTCTTC; CDR3: CASSFFQGYNEQFF; V: TRBV11-2; size: NA; J: TRBJ2-1; D: NA
DNA: TGCGCCAGCAGCTCGATAACCGGGACTAGCGGGATAAGGACCGGGGAGCTGTTTTTT; CDR3: CASSSITGTSGIRTGELFF; V: TRBV5-1; size: NA; J: TRBJ2-2; D: TRBD2
DNA: TGCAGCGTTGGGTCATACAGGGTCGGCAACAATGAGCAGTTCTTC; CDR3: CSVGSYRVGNNEQFF; V: TRBV29-1; size: NA; J: TRBJ2-1; D: NA
DNA: TGTGCCAGCAGCGGAGGACTAGCAGCGGAAGAGACCCAGTACTTC; CDR3: CASSGGLAAEETQYF; V: TRBV9; size: NA; J: TRBJ2-5; D: TRBD2
DNA: TGTGCCAGCAGTGAAGGGTCCGCGGTAAGCCTCTATGGCTACACCTTC; CDR3: CASSEGSAVSLYGYTF; V: TRBV6-1; size: NA; J: TRBJ1-2; D: NA
DNA: TGTGCCAGCAGCCAAGAGGGGGCCACAGATACGCAGTATTTT; CDR3: CASSQEGATDTQYF; V: TRBV3-1/TRBV3-2; size: NA; J: TRBJ2-3; D: NA
DNA: TGTGCCAGCAGCTTGGCCATGAACACTGAAGCTTTCTTT; CDR3: CASSLAMNTEAFF; V: TRBV7-7; size: few; J: TRBJ1-1; D: NA
DNA: TGTGCCAGCACCCGGACAGGGAGAACTGAAGCTTTCTTT; CDR3: CASTRTGRTEAFF; V: TRBV28; size: NA; J: TRBJ1-1; D: TRBD1
DNA: TGTGCCAGCAGCCAGCTCGGTGAGGCGGATGAGCAGTTCTTC; CDR3: CASSQLGEADEQFF; V: TRBV5-4; size: NA; J: TRBJ2-1; D: NA
DNA: TGTGCCAGTAGTCACCCCGGCCGGGGATCCGAGCAGTACTTC; CDR3: CASSHPGRGSEQYF; V: TRBV19; size: NA; J: TRBJ2-7; D: NA
DNA: TGCGCCAGCAGTGAGAGCCTAGTCTATGGCTACACCTTC; CDR3: CASSESLVYGYTF; V: TRBV10-1; size: few; J: TRBJ1-2; D: NA
DNA: TGTGCCAGCTCCTTCGTTGGGCTTGGCACAGATACGCAGTATTTT; CDR3: CASSFVGLGTDTQYF; V: TRBV25-1; size: NA; J: TRBJ2-3; D: NA
DNA: TGTGCCAGCAGTGTATTTTCGGGACAGGGGACCTATCAGCCCCAGCATTTT; CDR3: CASSVFSGQGTYQPQHF; V: TRBV28; size: few; J: TRBJ1-5; D: TRBD1
DNA: TGTGCCAGCAGCCCGGACAGGATGAACACTGAAGCTTTCTTT; CDR3: CASSPDRMNTEAFF; V: TRBV7-3; size: NA; J: TRBJ1-1; D: TRBD1
DNA: TGTGCCAGCAGCCAGGGGGTCTCCTACGAGCAGTACTTC; CDR3: CASSQGVSYEQYF; V: TRBV7-3; size: few; J: TRBJ2-7; D: TRBD1
DNA: TGCGCCAGCAGCTCCGCCCACGCGGCTAGCGGGAGATACTTC; CDR3: CASSSAHAASGRYF; V: TRBV5-1; size: NA; J: TRBJ2-5; D: TRBD2
DNA: TGCAGCGGGACAGGGGTTCCTCCCTACGAGCAGTACTTC; CDR3: CSGTGVPPYEQYF; V: TRBV29-1; size: once; J: TRBJ2-7; D: TRBD1
DNA: TGTGCCAGCAGCGAGCGGGAGGGGGCCTACGAGCAGTACTTC; CDR3: CASSEREGAYEQYF; V: TRBV11-2; size: NA; J: TRBJ2-7; D: TRBD2
DNA: TGTGCCAGCTCATCAACAGGGAACACCGGGGAGCTGTTTTTT; CDR3: CASSSTGNTGELFF; V: TRBV18; size: NA; J: TRBJ2-2; D: NA
DNA: TGTGCCAGCAGTGAAGGGCCCATATCGGCGGGCGGCTACACCTTC; CDR3: CASSEGPISAGGYTF; V: TRBV6-1; size: NA; J: TRBJ1-2; D: NA
DNA: TGTGCCAGTACTAATTTCGAGCGGGATCAGCCCCAGCATTTT; CDR3: CASTNFERDQPQHF; V: TRBV19; size: NA; J: TRBJ1-5; D: NA
DNA: TGTGCCAGTAGTACGGGACAGATTAGAGATAACACCGGGGAGCTGTTTTTT; CDR3: CASSTGQIRDNTGELFF; V: TRBV19; size: NA; J: TRBJ2-2; D: TRBD1